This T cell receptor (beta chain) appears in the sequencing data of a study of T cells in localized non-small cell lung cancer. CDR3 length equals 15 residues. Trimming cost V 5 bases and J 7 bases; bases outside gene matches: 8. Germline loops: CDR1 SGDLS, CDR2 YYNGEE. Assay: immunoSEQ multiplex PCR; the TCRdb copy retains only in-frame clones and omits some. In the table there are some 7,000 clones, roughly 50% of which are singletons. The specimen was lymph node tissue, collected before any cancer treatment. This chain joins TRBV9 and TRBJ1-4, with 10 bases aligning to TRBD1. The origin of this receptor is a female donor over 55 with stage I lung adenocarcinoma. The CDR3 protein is CASSGDRGPGEKLFF. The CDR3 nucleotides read TGTGCCAGCAGTGGGGACAGGGGACCGGGTGAAAAACTGTTTTTT.